These T cell receptor beta chains were read from a single sample in a study of radiation and T cells in renal cell carcinoma. Generated by immunoSEQ multiplex PCR, the TCRdb table keeps only in-frame clones and is missing some. The table lists approximately 150,000 clones, approximately 87% of them singletons. Sequencing was performed on blood, taken from a patient whose treatment included radiotherapy and nephrectomy. The receptors here all came from a woman aged 45-65 years with renal cell carcinoma. Each CDR3 is given with its conserved first and last residue.

TRBJ2-1,TRBV4-2,CASSQAGTSGGYEQFF
TRBJ2-3,TRBV2,CASSELTTGTDTQYF
TRBJ2-7,TRBV7-2,CASSLDQDRPYEQYF
TRBJ2-2,TRBV16,CASSQFDQGAAGELFF
TRBJ1-5,TRBV4-2,CASSQEGGQKNQPQHF
TRBJ1-3,TRBV2,CASSGGANGNTIYF
TRBJ2-1,TRBV5-1,CASSSDSGRAYNEQFF
TRBJ1-5,TRBV7-9,CASTQGTQSNQPQHF
TRBJ1-6,TRBV4-3,CASSHDRFQDNSPLHF
TRBJ1-2,TRBV6-5,CASSYSGNYGYTF
TRBJ1-1,TRBV29-1,CSVRTGLSEAFF
TRBJ2-7,TRBV6-5,CASRIPGQASYEQYF
TRBJ2-7,TRBV30,CAWSYGISYEQYF
TRBJ2-7,TRBV6-5,CATLGQGESYEQYF
TRBJ1-1,TRBV9,CASNTEGDTEAFF
TRBJ1-4,TRBV6-1,CASSEALNLDGKLFF
TRBJ1-2,TRBV18,CASSPSGDYGYTF
TRBJ1-5,TRBV28,CASMGNNQPQHF
TRBJ2-7,TRBV5-1,CASSPERASEQYF
TRBJ2-1,TRBV6-5,CASRFSGGEQFF
TRBJ2-1,TRBV20-1,CSGQGAYEQFF
TRBJ2-3,TRBV7-2,CASSYSGADTQYF
TRBJ1-3,TRBV2,CASNRQGPNTIYF
TRBJ1-5,TRBV5-4,CASSLGISNQPQHF
TRBJ1-1,TRBV7-2,CASRVGSGGTEAFF
TRBJ1-4,TRBV10-1,CASSEFTGEKLFF
TRBJ2-3,TRBV7-2,CASSLALLAGTDTQYF
TRBJ1-3,TRBV7-2,CASSSSPVGSGNTIYF
TRBJ2-7,TRBV9,CASSVGPETSIYEQYF
TRBJ2-3,TRBV9,CASSVEGPTQYF
TRBJ2-7,TRBV7-9,CASSLSRTGAYEQYF
TRBJ2-7,TRBV5-6,CASSLGERTGSYEQYF
TRBJ1-1,TRBV18,CASSQVVGNTEAFF
NA,TRBV2,CASQAPGYEQYF
TRBJ2-5,TRBV29-1,CSVVIETQYF
TRBJ2-5,TRBV9,CASSVDQAGGGETQYF
TRBJ2-3,TRBV9,CASSPTGGDTQYF
TRBJ2-7,TRBV5-8,CASSSFGGRVYEQYF
TRBJ2-3,TRBV10-1,CASSEKGLTSTDTQYF
TRBJ2-2,TRBV27,CASSLLRGAGGEGELFF
TRBJ1-3,TRBV5-6,CASSLGQYGGNTIYF